This T cell receptor (beta chain) was captured by sequencing in a study of blood T cell repertoires in COVID-19. V lost 3 bases, J lost 4 bases, and 5 bases stayed unmatched. Germline V gene lookup returns CDR1 SGHTA and CDR2 FQGTGA. The CDR3 length is 15 residues. TCRdb's copy holds only in-frame clones and misses some; the assay was immunoSEQ multiplex PCR. This sample yields about 120,000 clones, of which approximately 90% are seen a single time; about 19% belongs to the top ten. The TCR originated in a human donor with acute or convalescent COVID-19. The donor label of this sample is uncertain. The chain is built from TRBV7-3 and TRBJ2-5; 10 positions agree with TRBD2. Sequenced material: peripheral blood. CDR3 in amino acids: CASSFSGGIRETQYF. The CDR3 DNA follows: TGTGCCAGCAGCTTTAGCGGGGGGATCCGAGAGACCCAGTACTTC.